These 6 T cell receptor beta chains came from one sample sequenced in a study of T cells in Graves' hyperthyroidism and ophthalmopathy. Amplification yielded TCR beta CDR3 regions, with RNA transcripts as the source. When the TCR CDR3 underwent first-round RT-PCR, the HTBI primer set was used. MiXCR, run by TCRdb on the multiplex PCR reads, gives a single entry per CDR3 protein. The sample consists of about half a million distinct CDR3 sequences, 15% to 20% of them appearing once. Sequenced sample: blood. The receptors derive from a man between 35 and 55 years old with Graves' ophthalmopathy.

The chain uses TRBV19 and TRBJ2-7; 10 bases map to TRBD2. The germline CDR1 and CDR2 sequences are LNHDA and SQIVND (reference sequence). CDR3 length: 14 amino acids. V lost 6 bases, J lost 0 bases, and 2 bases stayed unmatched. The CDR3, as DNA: TGTGCCAGTAGAACTAGCGGGGACTCCTACGAGCAGTACTTC. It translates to CASRTSGDSYEQYF.

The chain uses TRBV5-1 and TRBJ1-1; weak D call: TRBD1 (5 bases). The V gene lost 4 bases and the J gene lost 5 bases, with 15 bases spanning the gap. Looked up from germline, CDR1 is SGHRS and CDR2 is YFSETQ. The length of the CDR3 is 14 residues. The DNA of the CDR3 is TGCGCCAGCAGCACCGGGACGCCCGGAACTGAAGCTTTCTTT. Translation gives CASSTGTPGTEAFF.

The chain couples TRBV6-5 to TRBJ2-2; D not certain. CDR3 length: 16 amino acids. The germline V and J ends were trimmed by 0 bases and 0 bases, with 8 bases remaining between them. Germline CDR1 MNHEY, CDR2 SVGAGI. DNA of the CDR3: TGTGCCAGCAGTTACTCCATCCAGGCGAACACCGGGGAGCTGTTTTTT. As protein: CASSYSIQANTGELFF.

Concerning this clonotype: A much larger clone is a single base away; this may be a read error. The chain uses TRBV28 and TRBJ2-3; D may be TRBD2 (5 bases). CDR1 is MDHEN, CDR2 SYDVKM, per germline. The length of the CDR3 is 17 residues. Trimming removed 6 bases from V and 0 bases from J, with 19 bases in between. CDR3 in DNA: TGTGCCAGCAGGTCACCAGCGGCGGGCTTCAGCACAGATACGCAGTATTTT. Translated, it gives CASRSPAAGFSTDTQYF.

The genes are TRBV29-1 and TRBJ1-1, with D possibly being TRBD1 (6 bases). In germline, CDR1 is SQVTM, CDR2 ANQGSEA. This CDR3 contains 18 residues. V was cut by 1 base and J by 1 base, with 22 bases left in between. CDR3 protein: CSVEGRFQRRGGNTEAFF. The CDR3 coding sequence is TGCAGCGTTGAAGGGAGGTTCCAGCGAAGGGGGGGGAACACTGAAGCTTTCTTT.

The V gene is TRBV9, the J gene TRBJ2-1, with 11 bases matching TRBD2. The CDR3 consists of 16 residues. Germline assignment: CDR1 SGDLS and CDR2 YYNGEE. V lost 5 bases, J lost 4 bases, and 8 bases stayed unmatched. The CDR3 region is CASSEGGTSGYNEQFF. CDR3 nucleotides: TGTGCCAGCAGTGAGGGGGGGACTAGCGGTTACAATGAGCAGTTCTTC.